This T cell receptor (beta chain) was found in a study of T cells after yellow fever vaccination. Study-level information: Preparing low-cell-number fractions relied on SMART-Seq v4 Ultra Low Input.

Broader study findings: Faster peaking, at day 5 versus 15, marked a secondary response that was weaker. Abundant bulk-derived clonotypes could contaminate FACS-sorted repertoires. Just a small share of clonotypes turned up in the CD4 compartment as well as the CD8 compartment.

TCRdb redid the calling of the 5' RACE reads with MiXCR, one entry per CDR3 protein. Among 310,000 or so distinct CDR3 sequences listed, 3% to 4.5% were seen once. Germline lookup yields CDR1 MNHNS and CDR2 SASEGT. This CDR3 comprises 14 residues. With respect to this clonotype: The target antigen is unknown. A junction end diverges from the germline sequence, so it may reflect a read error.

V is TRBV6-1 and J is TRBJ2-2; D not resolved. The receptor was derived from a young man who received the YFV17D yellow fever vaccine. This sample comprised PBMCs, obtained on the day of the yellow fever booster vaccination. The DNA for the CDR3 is TGTGCCAGCAGCGGGCAGGCGAAGACCGGGGAGCTGTTTTTT. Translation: CASSGQAKTGELFF.